The 9 T cell receptor beta chains below all came from one sample that was sequenced in a study of blood T cell repertoires in COVID-19. TCRdb keeps only in-frame clones here, not all; method: immunoSEQ multiplex PCR. The table has 100,000 or so clones, 80% seen once. The sample consisted of peripheral blood. The receptors stem from a human donor in a cohort sampled during active COVID-19.

J is TRBJ1-5 and V is TRBV24-1; 9 nucleotides match TRBD1. V lost 3 bases, J lost 2 bases, and 1 base stayed unmatched. CDR1 KGHDR and CDR2 SFDVKD come from the germline V gene. This CDR3 has 15 amino acids. The CDR3 DNA is TGTGCCACCAGTGATACAGGGGGCCGCAATCAGCCCCAGCATTTT. This gives the protein CATSDTGGRNQPQHF.

The V call is TRBV5-1, the J call TRBJ1-1; 8 nucleotides align to TRBD1. With 2 bases clipped from V and 4 bases from J, the junction kept 1 base outside the gene matches. The CDR3 covers 13 residues. Germline V lookup: CDR1 SGHRS, CDR2 YFSETQ. CDR3 amino acids: CASSFGQGTEAFF. CDR3 DNA: TGCGCCAGCAGCTTTGGACAGGGCACTGAAGCTTTCTTT.

This clone was detected only once. The rearrangement links TRBV9 to TRBJ1-1; D might be TRBD1 (5 bases). The germline V and J ends were trimmed by 4 bases and 3 bases, with 25 bases remaining between them. CDR1 SGDLS and CDR2 YYNGEE come from the germline V gene. The CDR3 sequence is 18 residues long. The CDR3 DNA is TGTGCCAGCAGCCCCAAAACGACGGGCAGGGTCAGGGACACTGAAGCTTTCTTT. Encoded protein: CASSPKTTGRVRDTEAFF.

This clone appeared a single time. This chain links TRBV5-1 with TRBJ2-1; 7 bases map to TRBD2. V gave up 4 bases and J gave up 4 bases; unmatched junction bases: 11. The CDR3 consists of 16 residues. Per germline, CDR1 SGHRS and CDR2 YFSETQ. CDR3 region: CASSGGTTGTYNEQFF. The CDR3 DNA sequence: TGCGCCAGCAGCGGCGGGACTACCGGAACATACAATGAGCAGTTCTTC.

The chain employs TRBV7-7 and TRBJ2-2; TRBD1 matches at 8 bases. Germline CDR1 reads SSHAT; CDR2 reads FNYEAQ (reference sequence). The CDR3 loop spans 15 amino acids. Trimming cost V 4 bases and J 5 bases; bases outside gene matches: 6. The CDR3 loop is CASSSSGQGTGELFF. CDR3 nucleotides: TGTGCCAGCAGCTCCTCAGGACAGGGAACCGGGGAGCTGTTTTTT.

This chain connects TRBV6-1 to TRBJ1-2, with D hard to call. The CDR3 contains 13 residues. Germline values: CDR1 MNHNS, CDR2 SASEGT. The V end lost 2 bases, the J end lost 0 bases, and 4 bases lay between the germline ends. The CDR3 DNA reads TGTGCCAGCAGTGAATCTTCTAACTATGGCTACACCTTC. Translating gives CASSESSNYGYTF.

CDR3 sequence reads: CASSPRWARDEQFF. As DNA, the CDR3 is TGTGCCAGCAGCCCCCGTTGGGCTCGCGATGAGCAGTTCTTC. The chain recombines TRBV7-9 with TRBJ2-1; D remains unclear. The germline gives CDR1 SEHNR, CDR2 FQNEAQ (reference sequence). V lost 5 bases, J lost 8 bases, and 16 bases lay in between. CDR3 size: 14 residues.

V gene TRBV5-6 combines with J gene TRBJ1-3; no clear D gene. V was shortened by 4 bases and J by 5 bases, with 7 bases between the two germline ends. CDR1 SGHDT and CDR2 YYEEEE come from the germline V gene. The CDR3 length is 12 residues. The CDR3 nucleotides are TGTGCCAGCAGCCGGCGGCGAAACACCATATATTTT. Encoded protein: CASSRRRNTIYF.

The V gene is TRBV5-6, the J gene TRBJ1-5; 8 nucleotides align to TRBD1. After removal of 3 bases from V and 2 bases from J, the junction contained 7 bases not matched to a gene. Germline CDR1 is SGHDT and CDR2 is YYEEEE. The CDR3 length is 16 residues. CDR3 loop: CASSSLDRGGNQPQHF. In DNA form, the CDR3 reads TGTGCCAGCAGCTCCTTAGACAGGGGAGGCAATCAGCCCCAGCATTTT. The full variable domain, its missing parts supplied by reference TRBV5-6 and TRBJ1-5, is DAGVTQSPTHLIKTRGQQVTLRCSPKSGHDTVSWYQQALGQGPQFIFQYYEEEERQRGNFPDRFSGHQFPNYSSELNVNALLLGDSALYLCASSSLDRGGNQPQHFGDGTRLSIL.